This T cell receptor (beta chain) was sequenced for a study of T cell changes during pregnancy in multiple sclerosis (dated by TCRdb to the late 2010s). Background on the whole study: Changes in the T cell repertoire over the course of pregnancy were examined in this study in women with multiple sclerosis.

Worth noting for this clone: The antigen it binds to is not known. There are no base qualities to consult, and no much larger clone falls within one base.

Libraries were prepared through the immunoSEQ multiplex PCR assay. The table comes from immuneACCESS by way of TCRdb, which keeps in-frame sequences with V and J called. Part of the clones is missing from these tables; in studies checked, under half for an unresolved V gene and the rest for unknown reasons. Within this sample are over 25,000 clones, with roughly nine tenths of them counted one time only. The ten largest account for less than 0.45% of the sample. The CDR3 runs 13 residues from the cysteine to the phenylalanine. CDR3 DNA only is kept here, 39 bases in frame from base 1. The germline V gene supplies CDR1 MNHNS and CDR2 SASEGT. V is trimmed back by 6 bases and J by 4 bases, and the junction contains 3 bases that no gene match accounts for.

The V and J genes are TRBV6-1 and TRBJ1-5; TRBD1 lines up with 7 middle nucleotides. The sequence was collected from a female donor in good health, enrolled as a control in a pregnancy study. Sample: CD4+ T cells from peripheral blood mononuclear cells, taken in the second trimester of pregnancy. The DNA sequence follows: TGTGCCAGCAGGGCAGGGGGAAATCAGCCCCAGCATTTT. It translates as CASRAGGNQPQHF.